One and the same sample provided the 11 T cell receptor beta chains below, sequenced in a study of T cells in Graves' hyperthyroidism and ophthalmopathy. The source material, RNA transcripts, was used to amplify TCR beta CDR3 regions. In the first-round RT-PCR of the TCR CDR3, the HTBI primer set was used. MiXCR was run by TCRdb on the multiplex PCR reads, yielding one entry per CDR3 protein. The repertoire holds about 640,000 distinct CDR3 sequences, with about 20% as singletons. The sample comprised blood. All receptors derive from a young man with Graves' ophthalmopathy.

This clonotype was detected a few times. The chain is built from TRBV12-5 and TRBJ1-2, with D unresolved. Trimming stripped 1 base from V and 8 bases from J, with 11 bases between. The CDR3 runs to 13 residues. CDR1 is LGHNT, CDR2 FRNRAP, per germline. DNA for the CDR3: TGTGCTAGTGGTTTGGACGGGGTCTCCGGCTACACCTTC. Amino acids: CASGLDGVSGYTF.

The V and J genes are TRBV29-1 and TRBJ2-3, with TRBD2 identical over 10 bases. The V segment lost 2 bases and the J segment 2 bases; nucleotides outside the gene matches: 4. The CDR3 covers 15 residues. Germline values: CDR1 SQVTM, CDR2 ANQGSEA. DNA for the CDR3: TGCAGCGTTGAAAAAAGCGGGAGGGTCACAGATACGCAGTATTTT. Translating it yields CSVEKSGRVTDTQYF.

This clonotype was detected ten times or more. The chain has TRBV7-9 and TRBJ2-3; 10 nucleotides agree with TRBD1. Germline V gives CDR1 SEHNR, CDR2 FQNEAQ (reference sequence). The CDR3 loop spans 18 amino acids. Losses at the gene ends were 1 base for V and 3 bases for J; bases not matched to a gene: 10. DNA of the CDR3: TGTGCCAGCAGCTTAGGAGACAGGGGGCGAATCGGGACAGATACGCAGTATTTT. Translation gives CASSLGDRGRIGTDTQYF.

The chain uses TRBV7-8 and TRBJ2-2; a possible D gene is TRBD2 (5 bases). The germline V gene encodes CDR1 SGHVS and CDR2 FQNEAQ. The CDR3 loop spans 16 amino acids. Trimming pared 4 bases from V and 2 bases from J, leaving 14 bases between. The CDR3 region is CASSSRGLDNTGELFF. In nucleotides, the CDR3 is TGTGCCAGCAGCTCTAGAGGACTTGATAACACCGGGGAGCTGTTTTTT.

The table lists this clonotype with many counts. The chain has TRBV5-1 and TRBJ2-1; a possible D gene is TRBD1 (5 bases). CDR1 is SGHRS, CDR2 YFSETQ, per germline. The V gene lost 0 bases and the J gene lost 10 bases, with 8 bases spanning the gap. There are 12 residues in the CDR3. This CDR3 is CASSLATEEQFF. The CDR3 coding sequence is TGCGCCAGCAGCTTGGCGACAGAAGAGCAGTTCTTC.

This rearrangement joins TRBV6-2 or TRBV6-3 to TRBJ2-3, with TRBD2 identical over 10 bases. This CDR3 region has 15 residues. CDR1 and CDR2 (germline): MNHEY, SVGEGT. J was trimmed by 4 bases and V by 7 bases; bases with no gene match: 8. The CDR3 region is CASTPVLAGADTQYF. CDR3 nucleotide sequence: TGTGCCAGCACCCCGGTCCTAGCGGGAGCAGATACGCAGTATTTT.

Remarks on this clonotype: A much larger clone sits a single nucleotide away, making a read error possible. The CDR3 here is CASRTGEPYGQYF. CDR3 sequence (DNA): TGTGCCAGCAGGACAGGGGAACCCTACGGGCAGTACTTC. V usage is TRBV28 and J usage is TRBJ2-7; 8 positions agree with TRBD1. Germline CDR1 is MDHEN and CDR2 is SYDVKM. The CDR3 is 13 residues long.

The rearrangement links TRBV30 to TRBJ2-2; no definite D call. V shed 2 bases and J shed 0 bases, with 7 bases lying between them. The germline gives CDR1 GTSNPN, CDR2 SVGIG (reference sequence). CDR3 length: 14 amino acids. CDR3 loop: CAWSSETNTGELFF. The CDR3 coding sequence is TGTGCCTGGAGTAGCGAAACGAACACCGGGGAGCTGTTTTTT.

This clonotype was seen only a few times. CDR3 loop: CASPTGYSTDTQYF. The DNA for the CDR3 is TGTGCCAGCCCCACGGGGTACAGCACAGATACGCAGTATTTT. The chain has TRBV6-1 and TRBJ2-3; D is possibly TRBD2 (5 bases). The germline V and J ends were trimmed by 8 bases and 0 bases, with 12 bases remaining between them. Germline V gives CDR1 MNHNS, CDR2 SASEGT. The CDR3 is made up of 14 amino acids.

This clonotype was observed many times. The genes are TRBV13 and TRBJ1-5; D uncertain. The CDR3 runs 12 residues. The V gene's germline CDR1 is PRHDT and CDR2 FYEKMQ (reference sequence). The germline V and J ends were trimmed by 5 bases and 4 bases, with 6 bases remaining between them. The CDR3 region has the DNA TGTGCCAGCAGCGGCGAGAATCAGCCCCAGCATTTT. Its translation: CASSGENQPQHF.

The gene calls are TRBV3-1 and TRBJ1-3, with 7 bases fitting TRBD1. V was pared by 1 base and J by 0 bases, with 6 bases of the junction left unmatched. The CDR3 loop spans 17 amino acids. CDR1 is LGHDT and CDR2 is YNNKEL in the germline V gene (reference sequence). The chain's CDR3 is CASSQGDRASSGNTIYF. As DNA, the CDR3 is TGTGCCAGCAGCCAAGGTGACAGGGCCAGCTCTGGAAACACCATATATTTT.